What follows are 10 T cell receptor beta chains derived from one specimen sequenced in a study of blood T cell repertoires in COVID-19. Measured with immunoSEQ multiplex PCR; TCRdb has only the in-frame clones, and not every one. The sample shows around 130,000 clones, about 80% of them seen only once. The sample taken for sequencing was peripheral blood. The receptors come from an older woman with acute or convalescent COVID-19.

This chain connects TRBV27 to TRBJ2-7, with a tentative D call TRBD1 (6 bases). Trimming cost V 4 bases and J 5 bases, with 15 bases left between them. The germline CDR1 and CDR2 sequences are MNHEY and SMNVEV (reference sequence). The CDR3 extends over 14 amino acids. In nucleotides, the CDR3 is TGTGCCAGCAGTTCAACAGGGAGCTGGGACGAGCAGTACTTC. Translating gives CASSSTGSWDEQYF.

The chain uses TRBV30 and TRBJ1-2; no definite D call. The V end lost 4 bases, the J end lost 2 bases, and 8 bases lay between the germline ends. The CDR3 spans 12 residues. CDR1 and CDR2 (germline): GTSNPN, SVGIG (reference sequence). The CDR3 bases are TGTGCCTGGACAGTTCAAAACTATGGCTACACCTTC. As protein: CAWTVQNYGYTF.

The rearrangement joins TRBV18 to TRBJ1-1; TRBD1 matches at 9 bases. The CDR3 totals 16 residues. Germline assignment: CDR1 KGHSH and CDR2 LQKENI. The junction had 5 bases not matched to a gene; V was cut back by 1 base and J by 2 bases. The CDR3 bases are TGTGCCAGCTCACCACAGGAGGGACAGGGAAACACTGAAGCTTTCTTT. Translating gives CASSPQEGQGNTEAFF.

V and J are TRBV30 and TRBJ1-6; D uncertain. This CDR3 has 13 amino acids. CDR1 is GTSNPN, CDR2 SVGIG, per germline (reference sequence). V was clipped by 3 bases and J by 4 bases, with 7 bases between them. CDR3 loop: CAWRQSYNSPLHF. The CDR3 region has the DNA TGTGCCTGGAGACAGTCGTATAATTCACCCCTCCACTTT.

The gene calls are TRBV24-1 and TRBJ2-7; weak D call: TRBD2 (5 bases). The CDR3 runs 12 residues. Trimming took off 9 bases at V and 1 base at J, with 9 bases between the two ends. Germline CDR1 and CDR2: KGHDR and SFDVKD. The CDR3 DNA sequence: TGTGCCACCGAGGGCAGTTCCTACGAGCAGTACTTC. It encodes CATEGSSYEQYF.

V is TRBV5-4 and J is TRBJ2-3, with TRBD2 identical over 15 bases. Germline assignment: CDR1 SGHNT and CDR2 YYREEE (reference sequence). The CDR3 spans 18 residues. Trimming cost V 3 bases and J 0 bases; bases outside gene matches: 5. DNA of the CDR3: TGTGCCAGCAGCTCGGGACTAGCGGGGGGACCTAGCACAGATACGCAGTATTTT. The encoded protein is CASSSGLAGGPSTDTQYF.

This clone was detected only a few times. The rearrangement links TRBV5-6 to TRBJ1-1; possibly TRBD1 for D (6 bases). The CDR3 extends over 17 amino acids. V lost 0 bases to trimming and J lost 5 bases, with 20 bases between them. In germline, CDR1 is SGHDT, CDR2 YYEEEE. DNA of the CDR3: TGTGCCAGCAGCTTGGTCCCTTACGGGGGGGCCAATACTGAAGCTTTCTTT. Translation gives CASSLVPYGGANTEAFF.

CDR3 loop: CAWSVLTGNTIYF. As DNA, the CDR3 is TGTGCCTGGAGTGTTCTAACTGGAAACACCATATATTTT. The genes are TRBV30 and TRBJ1-3; D remains ambiguous. The CDR3 contains 13 residues. Trimming took off 0 bases at V and 2 bases at J, with 5 bases between the two ends. Germline V gene lookup returns CDR1 GTSNPN and CDR2 SVGIG (reference sequence).

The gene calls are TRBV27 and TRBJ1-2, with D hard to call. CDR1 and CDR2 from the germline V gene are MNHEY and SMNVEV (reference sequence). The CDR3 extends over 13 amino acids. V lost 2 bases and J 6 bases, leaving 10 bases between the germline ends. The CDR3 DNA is TGTGCCAGCAGTTTAGAGGGAAAGGATGGCTACACCTTC. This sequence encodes CASSLEGKDGYTF.

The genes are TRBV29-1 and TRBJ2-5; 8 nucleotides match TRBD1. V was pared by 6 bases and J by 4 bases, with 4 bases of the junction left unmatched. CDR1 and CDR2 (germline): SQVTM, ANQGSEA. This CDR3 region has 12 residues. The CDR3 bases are TGCAGCGTCGGACAGGGACGAGAGACCCAGTACTTC. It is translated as CSVGQGRETQYF.